These T cell receptor beta chains were read from a single sample in a study of identical twins. TCRdb reanalysed the 5' RACE reads using MiXCR and keeps one entry per CDR3 protein. This sample has some 790,000 distinct CDR3 sequences, with approximately 18% found just once. This same sample was also part of a study on T cells expressing NK-cell markers.

Sequenced sample: PBMCs. The receptors originated from a woman aged 18-29 years in good health. Each CDR3 is given without its conserved first and last residue. Each record gives: V gene, CDR3 protein.

TRBV5-1 | ASSWGPDSNQPQH
TRBV20-1 | SARPVLGGGETQY
TRBV9 | ASSADGASSYEQY
TRBV6-1 | ASRLSGFQTNSPLH
TRBV3-1 | ASSHISYNSPLH
TRBV20-1 | SAEEQGREKLF
TRBV15 | ATSRNRDFHQETQY
TRBV10-3 | AISESTGSGTDTQY
TRBV5-6 | ASSLGSSPEQY
TRBV5-1 | ASSLVAGDSSGANVLT
TRBV20-1 | SARDSGGGTEAF
TRBV5-1 | ASSRRTGDNEQF
TRBV6-1 | ASSAGTSGGDEQF
TRBV20-1 | SAIPHWRGPYNEQF
TRBV5-1 | ASSLVPGQGDGYT
TRBV7-6 | ASSLDPLAEQY
TRBV12-3/TRBV12-4 | ASSQSDGEIEAF
TRBV5-4 | ASSTKSSYNEQF
TRBV3-1 | ASSQVPGAKNTQY
TRBV6-1 | ASGLGVGTTNEKLF
TRBV25-1 | ASSKDRESSYEQY
TRBV20-1 | SARVPRLAVAEQY
TRBV20-1 | SAQGRDQPQH
TRBV11-2 | ASSSNPLLAGAYNEQF
TRBV20-1 | SAAQTSNEQF
TRBV5-1 | ASSSGLAGLNTGELF
TRBV20-1 | SASVAVVGETQY
TRBV11-2 | ASKEETDYEKLF
TRBV7-2 | ASNELAANTGELF
TRBV6-6 | ASSYFKVIQH
TRBV12-3/TRBV12-4 | ASSYYTDTQY
TRBV4-3 | ASSQEYGKTGELF
TRBV7-6 | ASSFGGQGVQPQH
TRBV24-1 | ATSVAGNEQF
TRBV20-1 | SGGEGARITEAF
TRBV5-1 | ASSLGPTISYEQY
TRBV20-1 | SARDWGGNTDTQY
TRBV12-3/TRBV12-4 | ASRLRGGSSYEQY
TRBV6-1 | ASRPLGATYNEQF
TRBV12-3/TRBV12-4 | ASSEETSGLYEQY
TRBV7-8 | ASSTGGSTDTQY
TRBV6-5 | ASSYRRVVDNEQF
TRBV10-3 | AISESAGYDEQY
TRBV10-1 | ASSDDPSGGAAEQF
TRBV12-3/TRBV12-4 | ASSLALIGSGANVLT
TRBV12-3/TRBV12-4 | ASSLGPQTY
TRBV20-1 | SARPSGYTDTQY
TRBV7-6 | ASSLSVAGEETQY
TRBV5-4 | ASSLASGVSGELF
TRBV12-3/TRBV12-4 | ASSFGGSSPFNEQF
TRBV5-6 | ASSLFAGGGQETQY
TRBV7-2 | ASSQDRQRINH
TRBV10-1 | ASSGIRTDYYNEQF
TRBV2 | ASVRKGYTHEKLF
TRBV6-5 | ASSYTGLAGVSHEQF
TRBV20-1 | SARGGGPNTGELF
TRBV20-1 | SARDWAAYDGYT
TRBV20-1 | SAMGLAGGDTQY